This is a list of T cell receptor beta chains from one sample in a study of naive and memory T cell subsets. From the UMI-ligation and nested PCR reads, TCRdb called clonotypes with MiXCR, one entry per CDR3 protein. The top ten clones hold around 0.9% of a sample with some 83,000 distinct CDR3 sequences, 13% of them seen once. What was sequenced was central memory CD4+ T cells from blood. All receptors derive from a human donor in good health. CDR3s include the opening cysteine and the closing phenylalanine or tryptophan.

V gene | CDR3 protein
TRBV7-2 | CASSLPPLDTQYF
TRBV30 | CAWRPSLAKNIQYF
TRBV7-9 | CASSPGQGYQPQHF
TRBV6-2/TRBV6-3 | CASTREWANTEAFF
TRBV7-6 | CASSLGDRSYNEQFF
TRBV30 | CAWSVGLNTEAFF
TRBV19 | CASRTGIFSNQPQHF
TRBV5-1 | CASSLGRLDTEAFF
TRBV5-5 | CASSSFKGDGIQYF
TRBV24-1 | CATSDQGSSGSYEQYF
TRBV5-1 | CASHRAAADTQYF
TRBV7-3 | CASSFHSGLDTQYF
TRBV6-2/TRBV6-3 | CASSTEFNPYEQYF
TRBV7-3 | CASSLRQGTIDTQYF
TRBV4-2 | CASSPNPDRPYEQYF
TRBV20-1 | CSALPESSGNTIYF